Included here is one TCR beta chain sequence, with context. The antigen is unknown. These data are taken from a study of cytomegalovirus exposure and HLA in healthy donors. Study-wide context: About 85 million unique TCRs from HLA-typed donors were held in an early release of data.

Study-wide results and caveats: One cluster of highly shared sequence variants probably arose as a sequencing artifact. The authors listed 150 to 200 TCR beta chains as cytomegalovirus-associated. A later analysis reportedly found fewer N-insertions in an Asian-associated ancestry cluster than the roughly 670-donor mean.

Amplification used 60 Vbeta primers and 13 Jbeta primers. Data came from immunoSEQ multiplex PCR; TCRdb stores just in-frame clones and leaves some out. The sample has tens of thousands of clones; roughly four fifths are singletons. Trimming removed 3 bases from V and 5 bases from J; junction bases left unmatched: 3. Germline V CDR1 and CDR2: MGHRA, YSYEKL. The CDR3 spans 14 residues. Sequenced input: PBMCs. This chain joins TRBV4-1 and TRBJ2-5; TRBD2 aligns across 10 bases. This receptor was identified in a human donor in good health. The CDR3 DNA reads as TGCGCCAGCAGCCAGGGGACTAGCGAGGAGACCCAGTACTTC. Its protein is CASSQGTSEETQYF.